These T cell receptor beta chains were read from a single sample in a study of blood T cell repertoires in COVID-19. Sequencing was performed with immunoSEQ multiplex PCR; in TCRdb, only in-frame clones are kept and a portion is missing. The repertoire has roughly 200,000 clones, roughly 86% of them found once; the top ten carry 9.5% to 13%. Sequenced: peripheral blood. The receptors originated from a woman between 50 and 59 years old with COVID-19, enrolled during active disease. The CDR3 runs from the conserved cysteine through the conserved F or W. The order of the fields is J gene, V gene, clone size, D gene, CDR3 protein, CDR3 DNA. The D gene is left open where the match is weak. The size field is filled for only some rows; it gives once, few, many or a size class.

j_call: TRBJ1-6
v_call: TRBV7-2
clone_size: .
d_call: TRBD1
cdr3_aa: CASSLEGQGTGPLHF
cdr3_nt: TGTGCCAGCAGCTTAGAGGGACAGGGAACCGGACCCCTCCACTTT

j_call: TRBJ2-3
v_call: TRBV6-6
clone_size: .
d_call: .
cdr3_aa: CATQGRRPSTDTQYF
cdr3_nt: TGTGCCACACAGGGGAGGAGGCCCAGCACAGATACGCAGTATTTT

j_call: TRBJ2-5
v_call: TRBV19
clone_size: .
d_call: TRBD2
cdr3_aa: CASSVSGGVMETQYF
cdr3_nt: TGTGCCAGTAGTGTGAGCGGGGGGGTTATGGAGACCCAGTACTTC

j_call: TRBJ1-3
v_call: TRBV7-9
clone_size: .
d_call: .
cdr3_aa: CASSLDAVGAGNTIYF
cdr3_nt: TGTGCCAGCAGCTTAGACGCGGTTGGGGCAGGAAACACCATATATTTT

j_call: TRBJ1-2
v_call: TRBV14
clone_size: .
d_call: .
cdr3_aa: CASSQVEEGLYGYTF
cdr3_nt: TGTGCCAGCAGCCAAGTGGAGGAAGGGCTCTATGGCTACACCTTC

j_call: TRBJ1-1
v_call: TRBV10-3
clone_size: once
d_call: TRBD1
cdr3_aa: CASYRGSVNTEAFF
cdr3_nt: TGTGCCTCTTACAGGGGTTCGGTGAACACTGAAGCTTTCTTT

j_call: TRBJ1-3
v_call: TRBV6-6
clone_size: few
d_call: .
cdr3_aa: CASSPRRGNTIYF
cdr3_nt: TGTGCCAGCAGCCCCCGCCGGGGAAACACCATATATTTT

j_call: TRBJ1-5
v_call: TRBV5-5
clone_size: .
d_call: .
cdr3_aa: CASSLSVNQPQHF
cdr3_nt: TGTGCCAGCAGCTTGTCGGTCAATCAGCCCCAGCATTTT

j_call: TRBJ1-2
v_call: TRBV12-1
clone_size: .
d_call: .
cdr3_aa: CASSFVGQGEGGYTF
cdr3_nt: TGTGCCAGCAGCTTTGTAGGACAGGGGGAAGGGGGCTACACCTTC

j_call: TRBJ1-6
v_call: TRBV10-3
clone_size: .
d_call: .
cdr3_aa: CAIRSGGSYNSPLHF
cdr3_nt: TGTGCCATCAGGAGTGGGGGGTCCTATAATTCACCCCTCCACTTT

j_call: TRBJ1-2
v_call: TRBV5-1
clone_size: .
d_call: .
cdr3_aa: CASSLRPITESLNYGYTF
cdr3_nt: TGCGCCAGCAGCTTGCGGCCGATTACAGAATCGCTTAACTATGGCTACACCTTC

j_call: TRBJ2-3
v_call: TRBV24-1
clone_size: .
d_call: .
cdr3_aa: CATSGRGPRTDTQYF
cdr3_nt: TGTGCCACCAGCGGGCGGGGGCCTCGCACAGATACGCAGTATTTT

j_call: TRBJ2-7
v_call: TRBV7-9
clone_size: few
d_call: .
cdr3_aa: CASSSFGVRFGDEQYF
cdr3_nt: TGTGCCAGCAGCTCCTTCGGGGTAAGGTTCGGCGACGAGCAGTACTTC

j_call: TRBJ2-3
v_call: TRBV24-1
clone_size: .
d_call: TRBD1
cdr3_aa: CATSVPGTLTGPDTQYF
cdr3_nt: TGTGCCACCAGTGTCCCCGGGACGTTGACAGGGCCAGATACGCAGTATTTT

j_call: TRBJ2-1
v_call: TRBV19
clone_size: .
d_call: .
cdr3_aa: CASSMDSQMNEQFF
cdr3_nt: TGTGCCAGTAGTATGGACAGTCAAATGAATGAGCAGTTCTTC

j_call: TRBJ1-2
v_call: TRBV6-2/TRBV6-3
clone_size: .
d_call: .
cdr3_aa: CASSYSRTQHTF
cdr3_nt: TGTGCCAGCAGTTATAGCAGGACACAACACACCTTC

j_call: TRBJ2-1
v_call: TRBV4-1
clone_size: .
d_call: .
cdr3_aa: CASSQDSGSDYNEQFF
cdr3_nt: TGCGCCAGCAGCCAAGATTCAGGGTCGGACTACAATGAGCAGTTCTTC

j_call: TRBJ1-1
v_call: TRBV7-9
clone_size: .
d_call: .
cdr3_aa: CASSGQSGRNTEAFF
cdr3_nt: TGTGCCAGCTCAGGACAATCTGGGCGGAACACTGAAGCTTTCTTT

j_call: TRBJ2-3
v_call: TRBV29-1
clone_size: once
d_call: TRBD1
cdr3_aa: CSVVRGLGTDTQYF
cdr3_nt: TGCAGCGTTGTCAGGGGGCTAGGGACAGATACGCAGTATTTT

j_call: TRBJ2-7
v_call: TRBV4-1
clone_size: .
d_call: .
cdr3_aa: CASSQDGGLGSYEQYF
cdr3_nt: TGCGCCAGCAGCCAAGATGGGGGACTCGGCTCCTACGAGCAGTACTTC

j_call: TRBJ2-3
v_call: TRBV9
clone_size: .
d_call: .
cdr3_aa: CASSVAPLLAAHTQYF
cdr3_nt: TGTGCCAGCAGCGTAGCCCCCCTTCTAGCCGCGCATACGCAGTATTTT

j_call: TRBJ1-2
v_call: TRBV4-1
clone_size: .
d_call: .
cdr3_aa: CASSHPTGPGGYTF
cdr3_nt: TGCGCCAGCAGCCATCCTACAGGCCCCGGTGGCTACACCTTC

j_call: TRBJ1-2
v_call: TRBV27
clone_size: few
d_call: .
cdr3_aa: CASSRTRGANYGYTF
cdr3_nt: TGTGCCAGCAGTCGAACTCGGGGGGCTAACTATGGCTACACCTTC

j_call: TRBJ1-6
v_call: TRBV30
clone_size: .
d_call: .
cdr3_aa: CAWTRELFRLSPLHF
cdr3_nt: TGTGCCTGGACCCGCGAACTTTTCCGCCTCTCACCCCTCCACTTT

j_call: TRBJ2-1
v_call: TRBV19
clone_size: .
d_call: .
cdr3_aa: CASSITGNNEQFF
cdr3_nt: TGTGCCAGTAGTATAACAGGGAACAATGAGCAGTTCTTC

j_call: TRBJ1-3
v_call: TRBV25-1
clone_size: .
d_call: .
cdr3_aa: CASLGAGWGNTIYF
cdr3_nt: TGTGCCAGCCTAGGGGCAGGCTGGGGAAACACCATATATTTT

j_call: TRBJ1-1
v_call: TRBV5-6
clone_size: .
d_call: .
cdr3_aa: CASSLVSGDDTEAFF
cdr3_nt: TGTGCCAGCAGCTTGGTGTCGGGGGATGACACTGAAGCTTTCTTT

j_call: TRBJ2-3
v_call: TRBV24-1
clone_size: .
d_call: TRBD1
cdr3_aa: CATSDPGQVNTDTQYF
cdr3_nt: TGTGCCACCAGTGATCCGGGACAGGTGAACACAGATACGCAGTATTTT

j_call: TRBJ1-4
v_call: TRBV27
clone_size: once
d_call: .
cdr3_aa: CASRQGGREKLFF
cdr3_nt: TGTGCCAGCAGGCAAGGAGGTCGGGAAAAACTGTTTTTT

j_call: TRBJ2-1
v_call: TRBV11-2
clone_size: .
d_call: .
cdr3_aa: CASSATGDEQFF
cdr3_nt: TGTGCCAGCAGCGCCACCGGGGATGAGCAGTTCTTC

j_call: TRBJ1-1
v_call: TRBV5-5
clone_size: .
d_call: .
cdr3_aa: CASSVERRGFSAFF
cdr3_nt: TGTGCCAGCAGCGTCGAGAGAAGGGGGTTTTCAGCTTTCTTT

j_call: TRBJ2-3
v_call: TRBV7-2
clone_size: .
d_call: TRBD2
cdr3_aa: CASSITSGGFTDTQYF
cdr3_nt: TGTGCCAGCAGCATTACTAGCGGGGGTTTCACAGATACGCAGTATTTT

j_call: TRBJ1-1
v_call: TRBV20-1
clone_size: .
d_call: .
cdr3_aa: CSASSGTPTEAFF
cdr3_nt: TGCAGTGCTAGTTCGGGGACACCCACTGAAGCTTTCTTT

j_call: TRBJ2-1
v_call: TRBV20-1
clone_size: .
d_call: TRBD2
cdr3_aa: CSASIPSGYSYNEQFF
cdr3_nt: TGCAGTGCCAGTATCCCTAGCGGCTACTCCTACAATGAGCAGTTCTTC

j_call: TRBJ2-5
v_call: TRBV5-1
clone_size: .
d_call: TRBD1
cdr3_aa: CASTLRQGAGETQYF
cdr3_nt: TGCGCCAGCACCCTGAGACAGGGGGCAGGGGAGACCCAGTACTTC

j_call: TRBJ1-1
v_call: TRBV28
clone_size: .
d_call: .
cdr3_aa: CASSSPGRGGPEAFF
cdr3_nt: TGTGCCAGCAGTTCCCCGGGGCGGGGGGGGCCTGAAGCTTTCTTT

j_call: TRBJ2-5
v_call: TRBV7-3
clone_size: .
d_call: TRBD2
cdr3_aa: CASSLTSGGEETQYF
cdr3_nt: TGTGCCAGCAGCCTGACTAGCGGGGGGGAAGAGACCCAGTACTTC

j_call: TRBJ1-1
v_call: TRBV3-1/TRBV3-2
clone_size: large
d_call: .
cdr3_aa: CASSQDWADEAFF
cdr3_nt: TGTGCCAGCAGCCAAGATTGGGCAGACGAAGCTTTCTTT

j_call: TRBJ1-5
v_call: TRBV12-5
clone_size: .
d_call: .
cdr3_aa: CASGLWGLNQPQHF
cdr3_nt: TGTGCTAGTGGTTTATGGGGACTCAATCAGCCCCAGCATTTT

j_call: TRBJ2-3
v_call: TRBV10-3
clone_size: .
d_call: TRBD2
cdr3_aa: CATYSASGGGKDTQYF
cdr3_nt: TGTGCCACCTACTCCGCTAGCGGGGGAGGGAAAGATACGCAGTATTTT

j_call: TRBJ1-1
v_call: TRBV6-7
clone_size: .
d_call: TRBD1
cdr3_aa: CASSFLRGMDTEAFF
cdr3_nt: TGTGCCAGCAGTTTCCTCAGGGGGATGGACACTGAAGCTTTCTTT

j_call: TRBJ1-3
v_call: TRBV29-1
clone_size: .
d_call: .
cdr3_aa: CSVSSGLTGNTIYF
cdr3_nt: TGCAGCGTATCCTCCGGACTGACTGGAAACACCATATATTTT